Listed below are T cell receptor beta chains from one sample, sequenced in a study of blood T cell repertoires in COVID-19. Profiled with immunoSEQ multiplex PCR; TCRdb holds only in-frame clones, not every one. Found here are about 150,000 clones, over 75% of them singletons; the top ten hold approximately 8%. Sequencing input: peripheral blood. These receptors were collected from a woman aged 60-70 years with COVID-19, enrolled during active disease. CDR3s include the opening cysteine and the closing phenylalanine or tryptophan. Each record gives: CDR3 protein, V gene, J gene.

CDR3 protein: CASSRDRGRLDEQFF; V gene: TRBV14; J gene: TRBJ2-1
CDR3 protein: CASGLPNSGANVLTF; V gene: TRBV12-5; J gene: TRBJ2-6
CDR3 protein: CAWSGTYDNQPQHF; V gene: TRBV30; J gene: TRBJ1-5
CDR3 protein: CASREDRTGNTIYF; V gene: TRBV2; J gene: TRBJ1-3
CDR3 protein: CASSLDGDRLNYGYTF; V gene: TRBV7-3; J gene: TRBJ1-2
CDR3 protein: CASSSGLAGSSYNEQFF; V gene: TRBV5-1; J gene: TRBJ2-1
CDR3 protein: CASSSASGGSKQYF; V gene: TRBV6-5; J gene: TRBJ2-7
CDR3 protein: CASSLVLRGTDTQYF; V gene: TRBV28; J gene: TRBJ2-3
CDR3 protein: CASSQPGTVGITDTQYF; V gene: TRBV4-2; J gene: TRBJ2-3
CDR3 protein: CASSDSASETQYF; V gene: TRBV2; J gene: TRBJ2-5
CDR3 protein: CASSTTGNEQYF; V gene: TRBV19; J gene: TRBJ2-7
CDR3 protein: CASSLGLAGGGDEQFF; V gene: TRBV7-7; J gene: TRBJ2-1
CDR3 protein: CASSRAGTGVYEQYF; V gene: TRBV5-5; J gene: TRBJ2-7
CDR3 protein: CAWSIQGETEAFF; V gene: TRBV30; J gene: TRBJ1-1
CDR3 protein: CASSLEAGNSGNTIYF; V gene: TRBV7-2; J gene: TRBJ1-3
CDR3 protein: CASSRLGGVNTGELFF; V gene: TRBV6-2/TRBV6-3; J gene: TRBJ2-2
CDR3 protein: CASSPGQVLGYTF; V gene: TRBV19; J gene: TRBJ1-2
CDR3 protein: CASSESRGQRLYNEQFF; V gene: TRBV10-1; J gene: TRBJ2-1
CDR3 protein: CASAPGQGEKLFF; V gene: TRBV4-2; J gene: TRBJ1-4
CDR3 protein: CASSEVDEVGARWSLLNTGELFF; V gene: TRBV2; J gene: TRBJ2-2
CDR3 protein: CASSAGQDGLETQYF; V gene: TRBV11-3; J gene: TRBJ2-5
CDR3 protein: CASSLGLLYQETQYF; V gene: TRBV18; J gene: TRBJ2-5
CDR3 protein: CASSSTGFNYGYTF; V gene: TRBV7-9; J gene: TRBJ1-2
CDR3 protein: CATSDAGTGAWGYTF; V gene: TRBV24-1; J gene: TRBJ1-2
CDR3 protein: CASSSPSGSFDEQFF; V gene: TRBV19; J gene: TRBJ2-1
CDR3 protein: CASSFGSTGSNEKLFF; V gene: TRBV5-1; J gene: TRBJ1-4
CDR3 protein: CASSQDDTGRETQYF; V gene: TRBV4-2; J gene: TRBJ2-5
CDR3 protein: CSAFLREQFF; V gene: TRBV20-1; J gene: TRBJ2-1
CDR3 protein: CASSLDGDTYQPQHF; V gene: TRBV5-1; J gene: TRBJ1-5
CDR3 protein: CASSQVRGSGYTF; V gene: TRBV14; J gene: TRBJ1-2
CDR3 protein: CAISEKTGNTEAFF; V gene: TRBV10-3; J gene: TRBJ1-1
CDR3 protein: CASSPGPSRGTGELFF; V gene: TRBV18; J gene: TRBJ2-2
CDR3 protein: CASSQVGTGPISGANVLTF; V gene: TRBV14; J gene: TRBJ2-6
CDR3 protein: CASSLTGTGNEQYF; V gene: TRBV19; J gene: TRBJ2-7
CDR3 protein: CASSPDVDWSNEQFF; V gene: TRBV7-3; J gene: TRBJ2-1
CDR3 protein: CASSQEWGLAEHQETQYF; V gene: TRBV4-3; J gene: TRBJ2-5
CDR3 protein: CASSIPSGGAIETQYF; V gene: TRBV5-4; J gene: TRBJ2-5
CDR3 protein: CASNTEGYGNTIYF; V gene: TRBV6-1; J gene: TRBJ1-3
CDR3 protein: CASREGQNTEAFF; V gene: TRBV12-3/TRBV12-4; J gene: TRBJ1-1
CDR3 protein: CASRGSGGSSDTQYF; V gene: TRBV2; J gene: TRBJ2-3
CDR3 protein: CASSPGTSAGNTIYF; V gene: TRBV5-8; J gene: TRBJ1-3
CDR3 protein: CSASDRVTYEQYF; V gene: TRBV20-1; J gene: TRBJ2-7
CDR3 protein: CASSSGRGHAYNSPLHF; V gene: TRBV7-2; J gene: TRBJ1-6
CDR3 protein: CAISVFPGELFF; V gene: TRBV10-3; J gene: TRBJ2-2
CDR3 protein: CASSPQAGGRTEAFF; V gene: TRBV7-7; J gene: TRBJ1-1
CDR3 protein: CASRLAAGELFF; V gene: TRBV6-5; J gene: TRBJ2-2